One and the same sample provided the 32 T cell receptor beta chains below, sequenced in a study of cytomegalovirus exposure and HLA in healthy donors. The PCR employed 60 Vbeta primers together with 13 Jbeta primers. The protocol was immunoSEQ multiplex PCR, while the TCRdb copy is restricted to in-frame clones and leaves out a portion. Of some 190,000 clones in the sample, approximately 90% were seen once. Sequencing was done on a sample of PBMCs. These receptors were collected from a boy younger than 10 in good health and CMV-seronegative.

The chain employs TRBV15 and TRBJ2-7, with a weak D call TRBD2 (5 bases). The germline V gene encodes CDR1 LNHNV and CDR2 YYDKDF (reference sequence). Trimming pared 0 bases from V and 3 bases from J, leaving 15 bases between. The CDR3 length is 16 residues. CDR3 nucleotides: TGTGCCACCAGCAGAGATCGAGCAAGTCGGGACTACGAGCAGTACTTC. This gives the protein CATSRDRASRDYEQYF. Full variable domain (missing parts from reference TRBV15 and TRBJ2-7): DAMVIQNPRYQVTQFGKPVTLSCSQTLNHNVMYWYQQKSSQAPKLLFHYYDKDFNNEADTPDNFQSRRPNTSFCFLDIRSPGLGDTAMYLCATSRDRASRDYEQYFGPGTRLTVT.

This chain uses TRBV19 with TRBJ2-2; no clear D gene. Germline V gene lookup returns CDR1 LNHDA and CDR2 SQIVND (reference sequence). This CDR3 is 12 amino acids long. Trimming removed 11 bases from V and 5 bases from J, with 12 bases in between. CDR3 coding DNA: TGTGCCGGCCGCACAAGAACCGGGGAGCTGTTTTTT. Its protein product is CAGRTRTGELFF.

This chain uses TRBV2 with TRBJ2-1; 13 bases are shared with TRBD2. Losses at the gene ends were 5 bases for V and 7 bases for J; bases not matched to a gene: 11. Per the germline V gene, CDR1 is SNHLY and CDR2 is FYNNEI. There are 17 residues in the CDR3. Here the CDR3 reads CASSILGLAGERNEQFF. The CDR3 DNA sequence: TGTGCCAGCAGTATCCTTGGACTAGCGGGAGAGAGGAATGAGCAGTTCTTC.

The rearrangement links TRBV5-1 to TRBJ2-1, with 8 bases identical to TRBD2. The trim removed 1 base at V and 7 bases at J, leaving 13 bases unmatched. Germline loops: CDR1 SGHRS, CDR2 YFSETQ. The CDR3 sequence is 17 residues long. The CDR3 is CASSLFVGTRLVNEQFF. The CDR3 bases are TGCGCCAGCAGCTTGTTTGTCGGGACTAGGCTTGTAAATGAGCAGTTCTTC.

The chain carries TRBV6-4 and TRBJ2-7, with TRBD1 as a possible D gene (6 bases). V was cut by 3 bases and J by 0 bases, with 21 bases left in between. Germline CDR1 MRHNA, CDR2 SNTAGT. This CDR3 is 18 amino acids long. The CDR3 loop is CASSEMTPRGQTSYEQYF. CDR3 DNA sequence: TGTGCCAGCAGTGAAATGACGCCGAGAGGACAGACCTCCTACGAGCAGTACTTC.

The V gene is TRBV28, the J gene TRBJ2-7; 8 bases fit TRBD2. V shed 10 bases, J shed 3 bases, and the junction held 8 bases outside the gene matches. Germline V gene sequence: CDR1 MDHEN, CDR2 SYDVKM. The CDR3 contains 13 residues. CDR3 nucleotides: TGTGCCACCTCTTCACTAGCGGTCTACGAGCAGTACTTC. Its protein product is CATSSLAVYEQYF.

The chain recombines TRBV19 with TRBJ1-2; possible D gene TRBD1, 5 bases. The germline V gene encodes CDR1 LNHDA and CDR2 SQIVND (reference sequence). Trimming took 3 bases from V and 3 from J, leaving 8 bases between them. The CDR3 length is 13 residues. DNA of the CDR3: TGTGCCAGTAGTATCCAGGGCGACTATGGCTACACCTTC. Translated, it gives CASSIQGDYGYTF. Using reference TRBV19 and TRBJ1-2 for the parts outside the CDR3, the full variable domain is DGGITQSPKYLFRKEGQNVTLSCEQNLNHDAMYWYRQDPGQGLRLIYYSQIVNDFQKGDIAEGYSVSREKKESFPLTVTSAQKNPTAFYLCASSIQGDYGYTFGSGTRLTVV.

The V gene is TRBV15, the J gene TRBJ1-1, with D unresolved. Germline loops: CDR1 LNHNV, CDR2 YYDKDF (reference sequence). Trimming removed 0 bases from V and 4 bases from J, with 9 bases in between. The length of the CDR3 is 14 residues. This chain's CDR3 is CATSRDRRLTEAFF. The DNA of the CDR3 is TGTGCCACCAGCAGAGATCGACGACTCACTGAAGCTTTCTTT.

This chain links TRBV27 with TRBJ2-5; D perhaps matches TRBD2 (6 bases). The V and J ends lost 4 bases and 0 bases respectively, with 12 bases between them. The CDR3 spans 15 residues. Germline V gene data show CDR1 as MNHEY and CDR2 as SMNVEV (reference sequence). CDR3 coding DNA: TGTGCCAGCAGTTCCGTCCGGGACTACCAAGAGACCCAGTACTTC. This encodes CASSSVRDYQETQYF.

The genes are TRBV5-1 and TRBJ1-2; no clear D. Trimming removed 4 bases from V and 0 bases from J, with 22 bases in between. This CDR3 has 18 amino acids. CDR1 and CDR2 (germline): SGHRS, YFSETQ. CDR3 sequence reads: CASSPVALGSLANYGYTF. For the CDR3, the DNA is TGCGCCAGCAGCCCTGTCGCACTGGGCTCCCTCGCTAACTATGGCTACACCTTC.

The chain employs TRBV19 and TRBJ1-1, with 12 bases aligning to TRBD1. Germline V lookup: CDR1 LNHDA, CDR2 SQIVND (reference sequence). The CDR3 contains 17 residues. V was pared by 5 bases and J by 4 bases, with 11 bases of the junction left unmatched. CDR3 amino acids: CASSPRDRGRGGTEAFF. The CDR3 nucleotides are TGTGCCAGTAGTCCCCGGGACAGGGGGCGGGGTGGCACTGAAGCTTTCTTT.

The chain recombines TRBV7-9 with TRBJ2-2; D is unresolved. Trimming stripped 2 bases from V and 1 base from J, with 11 bases between. Germline V lookup: CDR1 SEHNR, CDR2 FQNEAQ (reference sequence). This CDR3 comprises 16 residues. The CDR3 reads CASSLLVIGNTGELFF. The CDR3 DNA follows: TGTGCCAGCAGCTTACTAGTAATAGGGAACACCGGGGAGCTGTTTTTT.

V is TRBV5-4 and J is TRBJ1-6; 8 bases match TRBD1. Germline values: CDR1 SGHNT, CDR2 YYREEE (reference sequence). V trimming: 4 bases; J trimming: 9 bases; junction bases outside the gene matches: 6. The CDR3 contains 14 residues. CDR3 bases: TGTGCCAGCAGCCCCGACAGGGGAAGTTCACCCCTCCACTTT. It codes for CASSPDRGSSPLHF.

This rearrangement joins TRBV19 to TRBJ1-2; 12 positions agree with TRBD1. The CDR3 runs 16 residues. Germline lookup yields CDR1 LNHDA and CDR2 SQIVND (reference sequence). The ends lost 7 bases at V and 4 bases at J; junction bases unmatched: 10. In DNA form, the CDR3 reads TGTGCCAGTACCCCGGGACAGGGGGCCCTTGTCTATGGCTACACCTTC. Translated: CASTPGQGALVYGYTF.

J is TRBJ1-1 and V is TRBV28; a possible D gene is TRBD1 (5 bases). There are 14 residues in the CDR3. Trimming pared 8 bases from V and 11 bases from J, leaving 24 bases between. CDR1 is MDHEN and CDR2 is SYDVKM in the germline V gene. The CDR3 nucleotides are TGTGCCAGCGCCTTAAGTGGGGGAGGAGTGAATGCTTTCTTT. This encodes CASALSGGGVNAFF.

The chain links TRBV29-1 to TRBJ2-3, with D possibly being TRBD2 (6 bases). The CDR3 has 14 amino acids. Trimming cost V 6 bases and J 4 bases, with 17 bases left between them. Per germline, CDR1 SQVTM and CDR2 ANQGSEA. As DNA, the CDR3 is TGCAGCGTCGCGGGACTCTTGAAGGCAGATACGCAGTATTTT. Residues: CSVAGLLKADTQYF.

This clone appeared once. The V call is TRBV5-1, the J call TRBJ2-7, with D perhaps matching TRBD2 (6 bases). V lost 2 bases, J lost 7 bases, and 16 bases lay in between. Germline V gene lookup returns CDR1 SGHRS and CDR2 YFSETQ. This CDR3 comprises 14 residues. The CDR3: CASSFNGRSEEQYF. In nucleotides, the CDR3 is TGCGCCAGCAGCTTTAACGGGAGATCGGAAGAGCAGTACTTC. Variable domain in full (rest from reference TRBV5-1 and TRBJ2-7): KAGVTQTPRYLIKTRGQQVTLSCSPISGHRSVSWYQQTPGQGLQFLFEYFSETQRNKGNFPGRFSGRQFSNSRSEMNVSTLELGDSALYLCASSFNGRSEEQYFGPGTRLTVT.

The V gene is TRBV21-1, the J gene TRBJ2-2; the tabulated D call, TRBD1, remains unverified against the DNA. TRBV21-1 is termed a pseudogene. The CDR3 is made up of 18 amino acids. The CDR3 nucleotides are TGTGCCAGCAGGACTTCACGCCGGGACAGGGGATGCACCGGGGAGCTGTTTTTT. This gives the protein CASRTSRRDRGCTGELFF.

The chain employs TRBV6-5 and TRBJ2-1; 9 nucleotides agree with TRBD1. With V trimmed by 6 bases and J by 3 bases, 6 bases remained unmatched. The CDR3 runs to 15 residues. Germline assignment: CDR1 MNHEY and CDR2 SVGAGI. CDR3 residues: CASSPTGGIYNEQFF. CDR3 nucleotides: TGTGCCAGCAGCCCCACAGGGGGCATCTACAATGAGCAGTTCTTC.

The V and J genes are TRBV19 and TRBJ2-3; D is unresolved. CDR1 and CDR2 from the germline V gene are LNHDA and SQIVND (reference sequence). The CDR3 runs to 14 residues. V was cut by 3 bases and J by 5 bases, with 12 bases left in between. CDR3 in amino acids: CASSIGVVGDTQYF. Here the CDR3 DNA reads TGTGCCAGTAGTATCGGAGTAGTTGGAGATACGCAGTATTTT.

The J gene is TRBJ1-1, the V gene TRBV7-8, with TRBD1 matching over 10 bases. Trimming took 0 bases from V and 7 from J; bases not matched to a gene: 11. The germline gives CDR1 SGHVS, CDR2 FQNEAQ. This CDR3 spans 17 amino acids. The CDR3 here is CASSLAVGTGDPYEAFF. DNA of the CDR3: TGTGCCAGCAGCTTAGCGGTGGGGACAGGGGACCCCTATGAAGCTTTCTTT.

V and J are TRBV6-1 and TRBJ1-2; 7 nucleotides agree with TRBD1. CDR1 is MNHNS, CDR2 SASEGT, per germline. The CDR3 length is 15 residues. After removal of 8 bases from V and 3 bases from J, the junction contained 12 bases not matched to a gene. CDR3 in amino acids: CASEGALEFDYGYTF. CDR3 DNA sequence: TGTGCCAGCGAGGGGGCGCTGGAATTTGACTATGGCTACACCTTC.

V and J are TRBV7-8 and TRBJ2-3; 10 bases line up with TRBD2. The germline gives CDR1 SGHVS, CDR2 FQNEAQ. The CDR3 runs to 17 residues. Germline trimming cut 1 base from V and 2 bases from J; bases unmatched to any gene: 6. CDR3 DNA: TGTGCCAGCAGCTTAGATCGAGCGGGGGGGGCCACAGATACGCAGTATTTT. It encodes CASSLDRAGGATDTQYF.

The V gene is TRBV13, the J gene TRBJ2-7; possible D gene TRBD1, 5 bases. The germline V gene encodes CDR1 PRHDT and CDR2 FYEKMQ (reference sequence). V dropped 6 bases and J dropped 3 bases, with 15 bases sitting between them. The CDR3 is 14 residues long. The DNA of the CDR3 is TGTGCCAGCAGAAGGGGCGCTGGACGCTACGAGCAGTACTTC. It specifies CASRRGAGRYEQYF.

The V gene is TRBV5-1, the J gene TRBJ2-1; maybe TRBD1 (6 bases). Trimming pared 2 bases from V and 7 bases from J, leaving 19 bases between. This CDR3 has 16 residues. Germline V lookup: CDR1 SGHRS, CDR2 YFSETQ. The CDR3 reads CASSFAGQGIGNEQFF. The CDR3 DNA reads TGCGCCAGCAGCTTCGCCGGGCAGGGGATAGGGAATGAGCAGTTCTTC.

The chain combines TRBV10-2 with TRBJ2-3; TRBD2 aligns across 10 bases. Germline V gene sequence: CDR1 WSHSY, CDR2 SAAADI. Trimming cost V 4 bases and J 5 bases; bases outside gene matches: 9. The CDR3 totals 16 residues. The CDR3 DNA reads TGCGCCAGCAGTGTTAGCGGGGGGACCTCCGGAGATACGCAGTATTTT. Amino acids: CASSVSGGTSGDTQYF.

The V call is TRBV13, the J call TRBJ2-2, with 11 bases matching TRBD2. The CDR3 loop spans 17 amino acids. The J segment lost 0 bases and the V segment lost 4 bases, leaving 4 bases of the junction unmatched. CDR1 is PRHDT, CDR2 FYEKMQ, per germline (reference sequence). The CDR3 nucleotides read TGTGCCAGCAGCTGGGGACTAGCGGAGGCGAACACCGGGGAGCTGTTTTTT. As protein: CASSWGLAEANTGELFF.

The chain is built from TRBV14 and TRBJ2-1; 9 bases map to TRBD2. The V and J ends lost 1 base and 7 bases, in that order; junction bases with no gene match: 11. The CDR3 has 17 amino acids. Germline lookup yields CDR1 SGHDN and CDR2 FVKESK. The CDR3 spells CASSQVGVSGRANEQFF. The CDR3 nucleotides are TGTGCCAGCAGCCAAGTCGGCGTTAGCGGGAGAGCTAATGAGCAGTTCTTC.

The rearrangement joins TRBV29-1 to TRBJ2-3; 10 bases agree with TRBD2. The CDR3 sequence is 14 residues long. Germline loops: CDR1 SQVTM, CDR2 ANQGSEA. Losses at the gene ends were 7 bases for V and 2 bases for J; bases not matched to a gene: 6. The CDR3 sequence: CSARTSGVTDTQYF. In nucleotides, the CDR3 is TGCAGCGCGCGGACTAGCGGAGTCACAGATACGCAGTATTTT.

This clone was detected once. V usage is TRBV7-9 and J usage is TRBJ2-5, with TRBD2 matching 15 bases. Germline values: CDR1 SEHNR, CDR2 FQNEAQ (reference sequence). The V gene end was trimmed by 3 bases and the J gene end by 5 bases; junction bases not matched to a gene: 13. CDR3 size: 19 residues. CDR3 sequence: CASSFRLGLAGGQGETQYF. CDR3 sequence (DNA): TGTGCCAGCAGCTTCCGTCTCGGACTAGCGGGGGGGCAGGGGGAGACCCAGTACTTC.

This clone was observed a few times. The CDR3 sequence is CASSQTGSSYEQYF. Written as DNA, the CDR3 is TGCGCCAGCAGCCAGACAGGGTCCTCCTACGAGCAGTACTTC. The chain employs TRBV5-1 and TRBJ2-7, with 7 bases aligning to TRBD1. Germline CDR1 reads SGHRS; CDR2 reads YFSETQ. V lost 4 bases to trimming and J lost 0 bases; unmatched junction nucleotides: 4. The CDR3 contains 14 residues. Combining the CDR3 with reference TRBV5-1 and TRBJ2-7 gives the whole variable domain KAGVTQTPRYLIKTRGQQVTLSCSPISGHRSVSWYQQTPGQGLQFLFEYFSETQRNKGNFPGRFSGRQFSNSRSEMNVSTLELGDSALYLCASSQTGSSYEQYFGPGTRLTVT.

The table lists this clone with a count of one. The chain carries TRBV5-5 and TRBJ2-5; D is possibly TRBD2 (6 bases). With 1 base removed from V and 0 bases from J, the gap between germline ends came to 7 bases. CDR3 length equals 14 residues. The germline V gene encodes CDR1 SGHKS and CDR2 YYEKEE (reference sequence). This chain's CDR3 is CASSLSGDQETQYF. The CDR3 nucleotides are TGTGCCAGCAGCTTGTCGGGAGACCAAGAGACCCAGTACTTC.